This TCR beta chain was captured in a study of T cell responses to AZD1222 COVID-19 vaccine. V was trimmed by 8 bases and J by 6 bases, leaving 13 bases between them. The CDR3 sequence is 12 residues long. Germline V CDR1 and CDR2: KGHDR, SFDVKD. The assay was immunoSEQ multiplex PCR, and TCRdb's table has in-frame clones only and misses some. The top ten clones hold under 4.5% of a sample with 110,000 to 150,000 clones, about 93% of them seen once. Study observations and caveats: Two AZD1222 administrations were followed by greater Spike-specific TCR breadth and depth. Reportedly, nearly half of unique spike TCRs recognized epitopes outside B.1.351/B.1.1.7 mutations.

Of note for this clone: The antigen is not known.

The receptor was isolated from an adult in good health. The sample consisted of peripheral blood, taken on day 0 of AZD1222 vaccination. The chain employs TRBV24-1 and TRBJ2-7; D is undetermined. CDR3 protein: CATNDNLGEQYF. In DNA, the CDR3 is TGTGCCACCAACGATAACTTAGGCGAGCAGTACTTC.